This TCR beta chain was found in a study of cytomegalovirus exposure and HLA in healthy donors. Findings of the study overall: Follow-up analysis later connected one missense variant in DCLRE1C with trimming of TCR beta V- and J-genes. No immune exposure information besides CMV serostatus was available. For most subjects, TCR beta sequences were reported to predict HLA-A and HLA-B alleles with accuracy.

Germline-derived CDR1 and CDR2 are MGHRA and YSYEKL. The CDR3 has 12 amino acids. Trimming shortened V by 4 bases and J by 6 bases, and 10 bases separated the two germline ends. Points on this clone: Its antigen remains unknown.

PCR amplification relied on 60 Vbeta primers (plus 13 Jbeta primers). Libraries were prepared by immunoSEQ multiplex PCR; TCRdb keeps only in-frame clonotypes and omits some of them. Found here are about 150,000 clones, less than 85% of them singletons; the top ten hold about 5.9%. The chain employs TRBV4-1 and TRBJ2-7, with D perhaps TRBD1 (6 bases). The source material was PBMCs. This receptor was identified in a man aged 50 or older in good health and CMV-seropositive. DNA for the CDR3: TGCGCCAGCAGCCTTCAGGGGTTCGAGCAGTACTTC. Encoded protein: CASSLQGFEQYF.